The next 22 T cell receptor beta chains were all read from a single sample in a study of CD8 T cells in ankylosing spondylitis. Points from the study as a whole: Blood of patients with ankylosing spondylitis appeared to be characterized by a TCR beta motif of about eight highly homologous variants.

For these receptors, no antigen is known. TCRdb fed the 5' RACE reads into MiXCR, producing one record per CDR3 protein. The sample lists 800,000 to 900,000 distinct CDR3 sequences; approximately 10% were seen once. Sequencing was carried out using blood, either unsorted or a sorted T cell fraction (not recorded which). These receptors were obtained from a male donor with ankylosing spondylitis.

This chain joins TRBV6-2 or TRBV6-3 and TRBJ2-3, with TRBD2 matching 9 bases. This CDR3 has 14 residues. Germline V gene data show CDR1 as MNHEY and CDR2 as SVGEGT. V shed 5 bases, J shed 8 bases, and the junction held 8 bases outside the gene matches. The CDR3 protein is CASSRLAAWGTQYF. The CDR3 nucleotides are TGTGCCAGCAGTCGACTAGCGGCCTGGGGTACGCAGTATTTT.

This clonotype has at least ten counts. The J gene is TRBJ2-7, the V gene TRBV7-2, with 7 bases that match TRBD1. This CDR3 spans 17 amino acids. Germline V gene sequence: CDR1 SGHTA, CDR2 FQGNSA. Trimming at V came to 6 bases and at J to 1 base, leaving 15 bases not matched to a gene. CDR3 sequence: CASSPPGQLSRSYEQYF. CDR3 DNA: TGTGCCAGCAGTCCACCGGGACAGCTTTCTAGATCCTACGAGCAGTACTTC.

The sample holds a few counts of this clonotype. The chain combines TRBV28 with TRBJ1-4; no clear D gene. Germline-derived CDR1 and CDR2 are MDHEN and SYDVKM. CDR3 length: 12 amino acids. The V gene lost 2 bases and the J gene lost 6 bases, with 4 bases spanning the gap. CDR3 sequence (DNA): TGTGCCAGCAGTTTACAGGATGAAAAACTGTTTTTT. Translating it yields CASSLQDEKLFF.

J is TRBJ2-3 and V is TRBV6-6; unclear D gene. The V gene's germline CDR1 is MNHNY and CDR2 SVGAGI (reference sequence). Trimming cost V 2 bases and J 6 bases, with 9 bases left between them. This CDR3 is 13 amino acids long. CDR3 sequence reads: CASSYGRVDTQYF. CDR3 DNA: TGTGCCAGCAGTTACGGAAGGGTGGATACGCAGTATTTT.

This clonotype was counted many times. The chain employs TRBV5-1 and TRBJ2-6; D remains ambiguous. Trimming removed 0 bases at V and 2 bases at J, with 9 bases between. Per the germline V gene, CDR1 is SGHRS and CDR2 is YFSETQ. CDR3 length: 16 amino acids. CDR3 coding DNA: TGCGCCAGCAGCTTGGATGGGATTGCTGGGGCCAACGTCCTGACTTTC. Protein sequence: CASSLDGIAGANVLTF. Full variable domain (rest looked up from reference TRBV5-1 and TRBJ2-6): KAGVTQTPRYLIKTRGQQVTLSCSPISGHRSVSWYQQTPGQGLQFLFEYFSETQRNKGNFPGRFSGRQFSNSRSEMNVSTLELGDSALYLCASSLDGIAGANVLTFGAGSRLTVL.

This clonotype showed up many times. The chain combines TRBV4-2 with TRBJ1-6, with D uncertain. The CDR3 covers 18 residues. V was trimmed by 4 bases and J by 4 bases, leaving 20 bases between them. The V gene's germline CDR1 is LGHNA and CDR2 YNFKEQ. Written as DNA, the CDR3 is TGTGCCAGCAGCCCACATGCAGGCACAGAGGATTATAATTCACCCCTCCACTTT. Translation: CASSPHAGTEDYNSPLHF.

J is TRBJ2-1 and V is TRBV6-2 or TRBV6-3; TRBD2 matches 9 bases. From germline, CDR1 is MNHEY and CDR2 SVGEGT. The length of the CDR3 is 15 residues. V shed 3 bases and J 5 bases; nucleotides not matched to a gene: 5. The CDR3 DNA reads as TGTGCCAGCAGTTATCGGGTAGCGGGAGACAATGAGCAGTTCTTC. Residues: CASSYRVAGDNEQFF.

This clonotype was recorded at least ten times. The chain has TRBV7-2 and TRBJ2-3, with unresolved D. From germline, CDR1 is SGHTA and CDR2 FQGNSA. The CDR3 runs 14 residues. Trimming stripped 6 bases from V and 1 base from J, with 11 bases between. The CDR3 nucleotides read TGTGCCAGCAGTTTAAGTAGAGGCACAGATACGCAGTATTTT. Translated, it gives CASSLSRGTDTQYF.

This clonotype turned up a few times. This chain joins TRBV12-3 or TRBV12-4 and TRBJ2-7, with 7 bases identical to TRBD1. This CDR3 region has 13 residues. V gave up 6 bases and J gave up 9 bases; unmatched junction bases: 11. The CDR3 sequence is CASSRGQLMPQYF. The CDR3 coding sequence is TGTGCCAGCAGCAGGGGACAGCTTATGCCGCAGTACTTC.

The sample holds a few counts of this clonotype. The rearrangement joins TRBV6-5 to TRBJ2-7; perhaps TRBD1 as D (5 bases). V was clipped by 2 bases and J by 3 bases, with 11 bases between them. The germline gives CDR1 MNHEY, CDR2 SVGAGI. The CDR3 loop spans 14 amino acids. For the CDR3, the DNA is TGTGCCAGCAGTTACCAACAGGTGGGCTACGAGCAGTACTTC. Protein sequence: CASSYQQVGYEQYF.

This clonotype has a count of ten or more. This chain uses TRBV7-2 with TRBJ1-4; the D is unclear. CDR1 is SGHTA, CDR2 FQGNSA, per germline. V lost 5 bases, J lost 15 bases, and 16 bases lay in between. CDR3 length equals 12 residues. This CDR3 is CASSPSWGRVFF. CDR3 in DNA: TGTGCCAGCAGCCCCAGTTGGGGTAGGGTGTTTTTT.

The chain couples TRBV5-1 to TRBJ2-1, with no clear D. CDR3 length: 13 amino acids. Between the trimmed V and J ends, which lost 1 base and 7 bases, there was a span of 9 bases. Germline CDR1 is SGHRS and CDR2 is YFSETQ. This CDR3 reads CASSLPLGNEQFF. The CDR3 DNA is TGCGCCAGCAGCTTGCCTCTGGGGAATGAGCAGTTCTTC.

This chain joins TRBV10-3 and TRBJ2-5, with D perhaps TRBD1 or TRBD2 (5 bases each). V was clipped by 4 bases and J by 2 bases, with 14 bases between them. The CDR3 loop spans 15 amino acids. Germline CDR1 reads ENHRY; CDR2 reads SYGVKD. The CDR3 reads CAISGPGTLQETQYF. DNA for the CDR3: TGTGCCATCAGTGGGCCCGGGACCTTGCAAGAGACCCAGTACTTC.

The CDR3 loop reads CASSSLRSTEAFF. CDR3 coding DNA: TGCGCCAGCAGCTCGCTGAGAAGCACTGAAGCTTTCTTT. The genes are TRBV4-3 and TRBJ1-1; D unclear. Between the trimmed V and J ends, which lost 5 bases and 4 bases, there was a span of 11 bases. The germline V gene encodes CDR1 LGHNA and CDR2 YSLEER. The CDR3 extends over 13 amino acids.

This clonotype was recorded a few times. The chain carries TRBV6-1 and TRBJ1-1, with a tentative D call TRBD1 (5 bases). From germline, CDR1 is MNHNS and CDR2 SASEGT. This CDR3 region has 14 residues. Trimming left V 11 bases short and J 0 bases short, with 16 bases between. The CDR3 protein is CALTGLRMNTEAFF. In nucleotides, the CDR3 is TGTGCCTTAACGGGACTGAGAATGAACACTGAAGCTTTCTTT.

This clonotype has a count of ten or more. The chain employs TRBV20-1 and TRBJ2-5, with 11 bases that match TRBD2. The V segment lost 3 bases and the J segment 2 bases; nucleotides outside the gene matches: 8. Germline CDR1 DFQATT, CDR2 SNEGSKA (reference sequence). This CDR3 contains 16 residues. The CDR3 DNA is TGCAGTGCTAGCGGAGGGGGACTAGCGGATCAAGAGACCCAGTACTTC. The encoded protein is CSASGGGLADQETQYF.

The chain recombines TRBV7-8 with TRBJ2-7, with D perhaps matching TRBD2 (6 bases). From germline, CDR1 is SGHVS and CDR2 FQNEAQ. V lost 5 bases and J lost 0, with 14 bases in between. The CDR3 extends over 15 amino acids. CDR3 in DNA: TGTGCCAGCAGCCCGATGGGAGGAAGCTCCTACGAGCAGTACTTC. Protein product: CASSPMGGSSYEQYF.

The chain recombines TRBV6-5 with TRBJ1-2; D is unresolved. In germline, CDR1 is MNHEY, CDR2 SVGAGI. Deletions cut 4 bases from V and 3 bases from J, with 12 bases between. The CDR3 contains 14 residues. CDR3 sequence: CASSSPREYYGYTF. The CDR3 DNA reads TGTGCCAGCAGTTCCCCCCGAGAGTACTATGGCTACACCTTC.

This clonotype has more than one count but fewer than ten. This chain links TRBV20-1 with TRBJ2-3, with 16 bases identical to TRBD2. J lost 10 bases, V lost 0 bases, and 10 bases had no gene match. Germline V gives CDR1 DFQATT, CDR2 SNEGSKA (reference sequence). CDR3 length equals 17 residues. DNA of the CDR3: TGCAGTGCTAGAGATGGGCTGGGACTAGCGGGGGGGCATTCGCAGTATTTT. Translated: CSARDGLGLAGGHSQYF.

This chain connects TRBV20-1 to TRBJ1-1; D is uncertain. This CDR3 is 16 amino acids long. Deletions cut 0 bases from V and 3 bases from J, with 17 bases between. CDR1 and CDR2 (germline): DFQATT, SNEGSKA (reference sequence). CDR3 coding DNA: TGCAGTGCTAGAGATCCCACAATGTATACGCACACTGAAGCTTTCTTT. Translated: CSARDPTMYTHTEAFF.

This clonotype was counted between two and nine times. The V call is TRBV20-1, the J call TRBJ1-5; D is unresolved. Germline assignment: CDR1 DFQATT and CDR2 SNEGSKA (reference sequence). Trimming removed 0 bases at V and 7 bases at J, with 13 bases between. The CDR3 is 14 amino acids. Here the CDR3 DNA reads TGCAGTGCTAGAGATAGCTCGGCGAGGCAGCCCCAGCATTTT. It encodes CSARDSSARQPQHF.

The genes are TRBV5-3 and TRBJ2-3; weak D call: TRBD2 (5 bases). TRBV5-3 is an ORF, and what it does is uncertain. V lost 8 bases to trimming and J lost 1 base, with 20 bases between them. The CDR3 contains 16 residues. CDR3 sequence (DNA): TGTGCCAGGAGCCACGGGCCTAGCTCTGGCACAGATACGCAGTATTTT. This translates into CARSHGPSSGTDTQYF.